These 8 T cell receptor beta chains were all obtained from the same sample, sequenced in a study of CD8+CD57+ T cells in acquired aplastic anemia. TCR beta VDJ and CDR3 profiling used genomic DNA as template. TCRdb passed the reads through MiXCR, listing each CDR3 protein once. The table shows about 180,000 distinct CDR3 sequences, with approximately 45% occurring only once. The sequenced material came from sorted CD4+, CD8+, or CD8+CD57+ T cells (not recorded which) from PBMCs. These receptors originate from a human donor in good health.

As concerns this clonotype: A junction end diverges from the germline sequence, so it may reflect a read error. V is TRBV7-2 and J is TRBJ2-2; D possibly corresponds to TRBD1 (6 bases). Per the germline V gene, CDR1 is SGHTA and CDR2 is FQGNSA. The CDR3 is 16 residues long. CDR3 nucleotide sequence: TGTGCCAGCGTATACAGGGAAACCGCGAGCACCGGGGAGCTGCTTTTT. The encoded protein is CASVYRETASTGELLF.

There are many counts of this clonotype. The chain joins TRBV20-1 to TRBJ2-5; the match to TRBD2 covers 13 bases. CDR1 and CDR2 (germline): DFQATT, SNEGSKA (reference sequence). The junction had 5 bases not matched to a gene; V was cut back by 0 bases and J by 4 bases. The CDR3 is 16 amino acids. CDR3: CSARDPGLAGVETQYF. For the CDR3, the DNA is TGCAGTGCTAGAGATCCTGGACTAGCGGGAGTAGAGACCCAGTACTTC.

This rearrangement joins TRBV15 to TRBJ1-1, with 7 bases aligning to TRBD1. The J segment lost 8 bases and the V segment lost 4 bases, leaving 10 bases of the junction unmatched. CDR1 and CDR2 (germline): LNHNV, YYDKDF (reference sequence). The CDR3 has 14 residues. The CDR3 loop reads CATSKDRVVREAFF. CDR3 DNA sequence: TGTGCCACCAGCAAAGACAGGGTTGTTAGGGAAGCTTTCTTT.

At least ten counts were recorded for this clonotype. The chain is built from TRBV5-8 and TRBJ2-5; the match to TRBD1 covers 12 bases. The J segment lost 6 bases and the V segment lost 3 bases, leaving 9 bases of the junction unmatched. CDR3 length: 16 amino acids. Germline CDR1 SGHTS, CDR2 YDEGEE. The CDR3 region is CASSSTGTGGGKTQYF. The CDR3 DNA is TGTGCCAGCAGCTCCACCGGGACAGGGGGCGGGAAGACCCAGTACTTC.

This chain connects TRBV10-3 to TRBJ1-1, with D maybe TRBD1 (5 bases). The V end was cut by 4 bases, the J end by 0 bases, with 9 bases between. The CDR3 loop spans 14 amino acids. Germline CDR1 is ENHRY and CDR2 is SYGVKD. The CDR3 DNA sequence: TGTGCCATCAGTGGGGGACTCTTGAACACTGAAGCTTTCTTT. Amino acids: CAISGGLLNTEAFF.

The sample holds many counts of this clonotype. The chain employs TRBV2 and TRBJ2-5; perhaps TRBD2 as D (5 bases). Per germline, CDR1 SNHLY and CDR2 FYNNEI. V gave up 2 bases and J gave up 5 bases, with 15 bases separating them. The CDR3 runs to 15 residues. The CDR3 sequence: CASSESGVGLETQYF. The CDR3 region has the DNA TGTGCCAGCAGTGAATCCGGGGTTGGGTTGGAGACCCAGTACTTC.

Many counts were recorded for this clonotype. The chain uses TRBV6-2 or TRBV6-3 and TRBJ1-5, with TRBD1 matching over 7 bases. Unmatched junction bases numbered 7, after V lost 6 bases and J lost 2 bases. Germline CDR1 and CDR2: MNHEY and SVGEGT. CDR3 length: 15 residues. Here the CDR3 DNA reads TGTGCCAGCAGACCCAGGGGGTCGGGCAATCAGCCCCAGCATTTT. It yields the protein CASRPRGSGNQPQHF.

Of note for this clonotype: The junction departs from the called germline gene at one end, perhaps through a read error. The V and J genes are TRBV14 and TRBJ2-1, with D perhaps TRBD1 (6 bases). CDR1 and CDR2 from the germline V gene are SGHDN and FVKESK. The CDR3 length is 12 residues. The DNA of the CDR3 is TGCGCCAGCAGCCAAGATGGACAGCGTCGGTTCTTC. The encoded protein is CASSQDGQRRFF.